Following are 31 T cell receptor beta chains from one sample sequenced in a study of T cell changes during pregnancy in multiple sclerosis. Generated by immunoSEQ multiplex PCR, the TCRdb table keeps only in-frame clones and is missing some. The sample gives fewer than 40,000 clones, about 90% of which show up once; under 0.9% is in the top ten. Sequenced material: CD4+ T cells from peripheral blood mononuclear cells, taken in the third trimester of pregnancy. The receptors originated from a female donor with multiple sclerosis, enrolled in a pregnancy study.

The chain joins TRBV10-3 to TRBJ2-3, with 8 bases fitting TRBD2. Germline assignment: CDR1 ENHRY and CDR2 SYGVKD. The trim removed 7 bases at V and 10 bases at J, leaving 16 bases unmatched. This CDR3 has 15 residues. The CDR3 region is CAITDGSGTTGAQYF. As DNA, the CDR3 is TGTGCCATCACCGACGGTAGCGGGACTACTGGTGCGCAGTATTTT.

The rearrangement links TRBV4-3 to TRBJ2-3; D not resolved. This CDR3 region has 17 residues. CDR1 LGHNA and CDR2 YSLEER come from the germline V gene. V dropped 1 base and J dropped 0 bases, with 14 bases sitting between them. The CDR3 sequence: CASSQAQHSSSTDTQYF. In nucleotides, the CDR3 is TGCGCCAGCAGCCAAGCACAGCACTCCTCTAGCACAGATACGCAGTATTTT.

This clone came up once. The chain combines TRBV19 with TRBJ2-7; TRBD2 matches 12 bases. The length of the CDR3 is 15 residues. With V trimmed by 3 bases and J by 4 bases, 4 bases remained unmatched. Germline CDR1 reads LNHDA; CDR2 reads SQIVND (reference sequence). CDR3 sequence reads: CASSISLAGGYEQYF. Here the CDR3 DNA reads TGTGCCAGTAGTATCTCACTAGCGGGAGGTTACGAGCAGTACTTC.

The rearrangement uses TRBV28 and TRBJ2-3, with 8 bases that match TRBD1. The V gene end was trimmed by 5 bases and the J gene end by 0 bases; junction bases not matched to a gene: 10. The length of the CDR3 is 17 residues. The germline gives CDR1 MDHEN, CDR2 SYDVKM. CDR3 amino acids: CASSMTTGVPSTDTQYF. In DNA form, the CDR3 reads TGTGCCAGCAGTATGACGACAGGGGTCCCCAGCACAGATACGCAGTATTTT.

The gene calls are TRBV7-8 and TRBJ2-1; TRBD2 matches 7 bases. The ends lost 1 base at V and 8 bases at J; junction bases unmatched: 11. Germline CDR1 reads SGHVS; CDR2 reads FQNEAQ. The CDR3 consists of 16 residues. This CDR3 is CASSLVGAGDLDEQFF. The CDR3 DNA sequence: TGTGCCAGCAGCTTAGTCGGGGCGGGAGATTTAGATGAGCAGTTCTTC. The full variable domain, completed using reference TRBV7-8 and TRBJ2-1, is GAGVSQSPRYKVAKRGQDVALRCDPISGHVSLFWYQQALGQGPEFLTYFQNEAQLDKSGLPSDRFFAERPEGSVSTLKIQRTQQEDSAVYLCASSLVGAGDLDEQFFGPGTRLTVL.

The V and J genes are TRBV6-6 and TRBJ2-7; D uncertain. V lost 0 bases, J lost 2 bases, and 8 bases lay in between. Germline loops: CDR1 MNHNY, CDR2 SVGAGI (reference sequence). CDR3 length equals 14 residues. The CDR3 sequence: CASSYSSRTYEQYF. CDR3 bases: TGTGCCAGCAGTTACTCTTCCAGGACCTACGAGCAGTACTTC.

The chain links TRBV11-2 to TRBJ2-7; 9 positions match TRBD2. V dropped 0 bases and J dropped 9; count of bases not matched to a gene: 12. This CDR3 region has 16 residues. The germline V gene encodes CDR1 SGHAT and CDR2 FQNNGV. The CDR3 DNA sequence: TGTGCCAGCAGCTTAGAGGGCGGGAGGGTTTTTGGTGTGCAGTACTTC. Amino acids: CASSLEGGRVFGVQYF. The complete variable domain, with remaining parts taken from reference TRBV11-2 and TRBJ2-7, reads EAGVAQSPRYKIIEKRQSVAFWCNPISGHATLYWYQQILGQGPKLLIQFQNNGVVDDSQLPKDRFSAERLKGVDSTLKIQPAKLEDSAVYLCASSLEGGRVFGVQYFGPGTRLTVT.

On this clone itself: One end of the junction is discordant with germline, which a read error may explain. Other DNA sequences in the same sample also yield this CDR3. V is TRBV6-5 and J is TRBJ1-2; D call uncertain. The CDR3 is made up of 12 amino acids. Germline CDR1 and CDR2: MNHEY and SVGAGI. The CDR3 nucleotides are TGTGCCAGCAGTTATCAGAACTATGGTTACACCTTC. Translating it yields CASSYQNYGYTF.

This rearrangement joins TRBV19 to TRBJ2-5; maybe TRBD1 (6 bases). The CDR3 totals 18 residues. The V end lost 0 bases, the J end lost 5 bases, and 22 bases lay between the germline ends. Germline assignment: CDR1 LNHDA and CDR2 SQIVND (reference sequence). The CDR3 is CASSIDHRAGAVRETQYF. DNA of the CDR3: TGTGCCAGTAGTATAGACCACAGAGCAGGGGCGGTCAGGGAGACCCAGTACTTC.

The J gene is TRBJ2-1, the V gene TRBV4-1; D perhaps matches TRBD2 (5 bases). CDR1 MGHRA and CDR2 YSYEKL come from the germline V gene. There are 17 residues in the CDR3. The V end lost 0 bases, the J end lost 0 bases, and 12 bases lay between the germline ends. CDR3 sequence: CASSQEGGLSSYNEQFF. DNA of the CDR3: TGCGCCAGCAGCCAAGAAGGCGGGTTGAGCTCCTACAATGAGCAGTTCTTC.

CDR3 nucleotide sequence: TGCGCCAGCAGCGCGGGACTATCTAGCACAGATACGCAGTATTTT. Its protein is CASSAGLSSTDTQYF. The chain couples TRBV5-1 to TRBJ2-3; 7 nucleotides match TRBD2. The CDR3 covers 15 residues. V gave up 4 bases and J gave up 0 bases; unmatched junction bases: 5. CDR1 is SGHRS, CDR2 YFSETQ, per germline.

The rearrangement links TRBV5-1 to TRBJ2-1, with D tentatively TRBD1 (6 bases). The CDR3 has 13 residues. Germline CDR1 and CDR2: SGHRS and YFSETQ. The V end lost 6 bases, the J end lost 2 bases, and 9 bases lay between the germline ends. The CDR3 sequence is CASTGQTYNEQFF. CDR3 in DNA: TGCGCCAGCACCGGACAGACCTACAATGAGCAGTTCTTC.

The rearrangement joins TRBV5-4 to TRBJ2-7; 11 positions match TRBD2. After removal of 3 bases from V and 6 bases from J, the junction contained 8 bases not matched to a gene. Germline V CDR1 and CDR2: SGHNT, YYREEE (reference sequence). The CDR3 consists of 15 residues. CDR3 protein: CASSWGTSGGGEQYF. CDR3 nucleotides: TGTGCCAGCAGCTGGGGGACTAGCGGAGGGGGCGAGCAGTACTTC.

This chain joins TRBV10-3 and TRBJ2-1; TRBD1 matches at 9 bases. The V and J ends lost 0 bases and 8 bases, in that order; junction bases with no gene match: 2. The CDR3 is 14 residues long. Germline CDR1 and CDR2: ENHRY and SYGVKD. CDR3 sequence: CAISESRTGDEQFF. The DNA of the CDR3 is TGTGCCATCAGTGAGTCACGGACAGGGGATGAGCAGTTCTTC.

The J gene is TRBJ1-2, the V gene TRBV2; D ambiguous. Trimming shortened V by 2 bases and J by 2 bases, and 6 bases separated the two germline ends. CDR1 is SNHLY and CDR2 is FYNNEI in the germline V gene. This CDR3 region has 13 residues. The CDR3 here is CASSENRNYGYTF. CDR3 DNA sequence: TGTGCCAGCAGTGAAAACAGAAACTATGGCTACACCTTC.

The chain has TRBV28 and TRBJ2-7; D is perhaps TRBD2 (6 bases). This CDR3 contains 18 residues. Deletions cut 6 bases from V and 0 bases from J, with 24 bases between. Germline V gene data show CDR1 as MDHEN and CDR2 as SYDVKM. In DNA form, the CDR3 reads TGTGCCAGCAGCCCCGCCTCAATTCGGACTACACGCTCCTACGAGCAGTACTTC. Its translation is CASSPASIRTTRSYEQYF.

This chain links TRBV11-2 with TRBJ2-1; 7 nucleotides agree with TRBD2. The CDR3 consists of 14 residues. Germline V gene data show CDR1 as SGHAT and CDR2 as FQNNGV. Trimming removed 0 bases from V and 6 bases from J; junction bases left unmatched: 2. Written as DNA, the CDR3 is TGTGCCAGCAGCTTAGACGGGAGGTCCAATGAGCAGTTCTTC. Translation: CASSLDGRSNEQFF.

The chain employs TRBV18 and TRBJ2-1; 11 bases align to TRBD2. V shed 3 bases, J shed 3 bases, and the junction held 1 base outside the gene matches. This CDR3 has 15 amino acids. Germline CDR1 and CDR2: KGHSH and LQKENI. The CDR3: CASSPGLADYNEQFF. The CDR3 bases are TGTGCCAGCTCACCGGGACTAGCGGACTACAATGAGCAGTTCTTC.

Comment on this clone: Because the CDR3's place on the DNA is in doubt, the DNA is left out and the CDR3 is given as listed by TCRdb. This chain connects TRBV2 to TRBJ2-5; TRBD2, the D gene given by the table, was not confirmed from the DNA. The CDR3 length equals 15 residues, ends included. Germline assignment: CDR1 SNHLY and CDR2 FYNNEI. CDR3 residues: CASSILGLAPETQYF.

This rearrangement joins TRBV11-2 to TRBJ2-1; 7 nucleotides line up with TRBD2. The V gene end was trimmed by 2 bases and the J gene end by 10 bases; junction bases not matched to a gene: 17. The CDR3 runs 17 residues. Per germline, CDR1 SGHAT and CDR2 FQNNGV. CDR3 sequence: CASSLTPLAEGDREQFF. Written as DNA, the CDR3 is TGTGCCAGCAGCTTAACCCCCCTAGCGGAGGGAGATCGAGAGCAGTTCTTC.

This chain uses TRBV6-5 with TRBJ1-3, with TRBD1 as a possible D gene (5 bases). The CDR3 is 15 amino acids. CDR1 MNHEY and CDR2 SVGAGI come from the germline V gene. The ends were cut back, 6 bases at V and 0 bases at J, with 12 bases in the middle. The CDR3 here is CASRGTGFSGNTIYF. For the CDR3, the DNA is TGTGCCAGCAGGGGCACAGGTTTCTCTGGAAACACCATATATTTT.

V and J are TRBV25-1 and TRBJ1-2; 8 bases agree with TRBD1. CDR1 MGHDK and CDR2 SYGVNS come from the germline V gene. Trimming took 6 bases from V and 7 from J; bases not matched to a gene: 4. The CDR3 is made up of 12 amino acids. The CDR3 spells CASSDRGRGYTF. Written as DNA, the CDR3 is TGTGCCAGCAGCGACAGGGGTCGTGGCTACACCTTC.

This chain uses TRBV18 with TRBJ2-7; 8 nucleotides line up with TRBD1. Looked up from germline, CDR1 is KGHSH and CDR2 is LQKENI. V was pared by 2 bases and J by 6 bases, with 12 bases of the junction left unmatched. This CDR3 has 16 amino acids. The CDR3 DNA is TGTGCCAGCTCACCAAGTTTAACGACAGGGGTTGGCGAGCAGTACTTC. Protein: CASSPSLTTGVGEQYF. The variable domain in full, completed from reference TRBV18 and TRBJ2-7, reads NAGVMQNPRHLVRRRGQEARLRCSPMKGHSHVYWYRQLPEEGLKFMVYLQKENIIDESGMPKERFSAEFPKEGPSILRIQQVVRGDSAAYFCASSPSLTTGVGEQYFGPGTRLTVT.

The chain combines TRBV19 with TRBJ1-4; D may be TRBD1 (6 bases). CDR3 size: 15 residues. Trimming took off 4 bases at V and 6 bases at J, with 15 bases between the two ends. Germline CDR1 is LNHDA and CDR2 is SQIVND (reference sequence). The CDR3 is CASSSGGGTYEKLFF. The CDR3 DNA is TGTGCCAGTAGTAGCGGGGGCGGGACCTATGAAAAACTGTTTTTT.

This chain joins TRBV6-1 and TRBJ1-5; 9 positions match TRBD1. The CDR3 sequence is 17 residues long. The ends lost 0 bases at V and 3 bases at J; junction bases unmatched: 6. The germline gives CDR1 MNHNS, CDR2 SASEGT. CDR3 protein: CASSEAGGTGNNQPQHF. The CDR3 coding sequence is TGTGCCAGCAGTGAAGCGGGGGGGACAGGGAACAATCAGCCCCAGCATTTT.

With respect to this clone: This sample also contains other DNA sequences that code for the same CDR3. The chain is built from TRBV18 and TRBJ1-1; D gene uncertain. Germline V CDR1 and CDR2: KGHSH, LQKENI. Trimming pared 0 bases from V and 0 bases from J, leaving 5 bases between. The CDR3 has 14 amino acids. This CDR3 reads CASSPPSVNTEAFF. The CDR3 nucleotides are TGTGCCAGCTCACCACCGTCCGTGAACACTGAAGCTTTCTTT.

This chain links TRBV5-6 with TRBJ2-1; the D is unclear. This CDR3 has 12 residues. V gave up 5 bases and J gave up 8 bases, with 11 bases separating them. Germline V gene lookup returns CDR1 SGHDT and CDR2 YYEEEE. The CDR3 bases are TGTGCCAGCAGTTACGGTCCCGATGAGCAGTTCTTC. It translates to CASSYGPDEQFF.

This clone was seen a single time. The rearrangement joins TRBV10-3 to TRBJ1-1; maybe TRBD1 (5 bases). CDR1 ENHRY and CDR2 SYGVKD come from the germline V gene. V dropped 0 bases and J dropped 5 bases, with 16 bases sitting between them. The CDR3 is 16 residues long. The chain's CDR3 is CAISESIGRGRTEAFF. The CDR3 coding sequence is TGTGCCATCAGTGAGTCTATCGGGCGGGGGAGGACTGAAGCTTTCTTT.

This sequence joins TRBV19 and TRBJ1-2; D perhaps matches TRBD1 (6 bases). V was trimmed by 4 bases and J by 2 bases, leaving 11 bases between them. In germline, CDR1 is LNHDA, CDR2 SQIVND (reference sequence). CDR3 length: 14 amino acids. The CDR3 loop reads CASSTRQANYGYTF. The CDR3 nucleotides are TGTGCCAGTAGTACCCGACAGGCGAACTATGGCTACACCTTC.

V gene TRBV2 combines with J gene TRBJ1-5; 7 bases match TRBD1. Germline trimming cut 0 bases from V and 5 bases from J; bases unmatched to any gene: 1. Germline V gene data show CDR1 as SNHLY and CDR2 as FYNNEI. This CDR3 comprises 14 residues. This CDR3 is CASSEATGDQPQHF. For the CDR3, the DNA is TGTGCCAGCAGTGAAGCAACAGGGGATCAGCCCCAGCATTTT.

The chain links TRBV16 to TRBJ2-7; TRBD1 aligns across 10 bases. Germline lookup yields CDR1 KGHSY and CDR2 FQNENV. V was pared by 4 bases and J by 4 bases, with 7 bases of the junction left unmatched. The CDR3 runs to 15 residues. This CDR3 is CASSRSDRGGYEQYF. CDR3 in DNA: TGTGCCAGCAGCCGATCGGACAGGGGGGGGTACGAGCAGTACTTC.